Following are 5 T cell receptor beta chains from one sample sequenced in a study of CD4 T cells in relation to SARS-CoV-2 and coronaviruses. Method: immunoSEQ multiplex PCR; TCRdb's copy keeps in-frame clones and lacks some. The data contain tens of thousands of clones, over 75% of them singletons. Sequencing was performed on memory CD4+ T cells from PBMCs. The receptors here all came from an adult with COVID-19.

With regard to this clone: Mismatch with germline at one junction end may stem from a read error. The chain combines TRBV28 with TRBJ2-6; D could derive from TRBD1 or TRBD2 (5 bases each). CDR3 length: 15 residues. Germline CDR1 MDHEN, CDR2 SYDVKM. CDR3 loop: CASTLGDPGTNVLTF. The DNA for the CDR3 is TGTGCCAGCACTTTGGGGGATCCTGGGACCAACGTCCTGACTTTC.

V is TRBV2 and J is TRBJ2-3; possible D gene TRBD2, 5 bases. The germline V and J ends were trimmed by 6 bases and 2 bases, with 12 bases remaining between them. Germline CDR1 SNHLY, CDR2 FYNNEI. This CDR3 region has 14 residues. The CDR3: CASSLLVPTDTQYF. The CDR3 coding sequence is TGTGCCAGCAGCCTACTAGTCCCCACAGATACGCAGTATTTT.

This clone has only one observation. The CDR3 nucleotides are TGTGCCAGCAGTTTAAACCCCGGGAGGGGGACCCAGTACTTC. This codes for CASSLNPGRGTQYF. The rearrangement uses TRBV28 and TRBJ2-5; 8 bases align to TRBD2. The V gene's germline CDR1 is MDHEN and CDR2 SYDVKM. J gave up 7 bases and V 2 bases, and 6 bases lay outside the gene matches. There are 14 residues in the CDR3.

V usage is TRBV4-1 and J usage is TRBJ2-5; 7 bases line up with TRBD2. V lost 4 bases to trimming and J lost 5 bases; unmatched junction nucleotides: 13. The CDR3 totals 16 residues. The germline gives CDR1 MGHRA, CDR2 YSYEKL. In DNA form, the CDR3 reads TGCGCCAGCAGCCGTTCGGGGCAAGGGAGGGTGGAGACCCAGTACTTC. Its translation: CASSRSGQGRVETQYF.

This rearrangement joins TRBV20-1 to TRBJ2-7; possibly TRBD2 for D (6 bases). Germline CDR1 and CDR2: DFQATT and SNEGSKA (reference sequence). The V and J ends lost 3 bases and 3 bases respectively, with 18 bases between them. The CDR3 totals 15 residues. The CDR3 coding sequence is TGCAGTGCTAGTTCGGAAGCGGGTATAATCTACGAGCAGTACTTC. The encoded protein is CSASSEAGIIYEQYF.